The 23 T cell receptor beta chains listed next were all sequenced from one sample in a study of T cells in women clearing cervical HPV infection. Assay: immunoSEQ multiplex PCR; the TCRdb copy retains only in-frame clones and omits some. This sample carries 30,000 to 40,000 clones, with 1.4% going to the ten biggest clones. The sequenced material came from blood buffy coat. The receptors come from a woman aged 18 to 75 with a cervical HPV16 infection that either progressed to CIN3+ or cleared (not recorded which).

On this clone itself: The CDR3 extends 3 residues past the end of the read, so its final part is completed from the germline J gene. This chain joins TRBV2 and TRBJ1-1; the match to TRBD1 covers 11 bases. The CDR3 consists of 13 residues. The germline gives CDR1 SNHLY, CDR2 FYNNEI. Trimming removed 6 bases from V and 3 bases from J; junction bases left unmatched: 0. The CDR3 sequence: CASRGQGDTEAFF. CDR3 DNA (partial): TGTGCCAGCAGGGGACAGGGGGACACTGAA.

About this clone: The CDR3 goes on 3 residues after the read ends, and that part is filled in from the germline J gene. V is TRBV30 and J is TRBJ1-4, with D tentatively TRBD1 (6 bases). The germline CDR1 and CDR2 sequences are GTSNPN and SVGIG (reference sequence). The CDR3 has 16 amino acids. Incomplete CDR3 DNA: TGTGCCTGGAGAAACAGGGAACCCCTATATAATTCACCA. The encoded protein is CAWRNREPLYNSP. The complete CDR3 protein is CAWRNREPLYNSPLFF.

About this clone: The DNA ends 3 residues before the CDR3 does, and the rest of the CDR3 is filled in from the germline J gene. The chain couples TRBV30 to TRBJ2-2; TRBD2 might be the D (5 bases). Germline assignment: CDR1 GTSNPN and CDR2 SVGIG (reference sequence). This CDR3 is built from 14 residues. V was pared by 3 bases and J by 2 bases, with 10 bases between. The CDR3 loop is CAWRVGENTGELFF. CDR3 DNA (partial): TGTGCCTGGAGAGTCGGGGAAAACACCGGGGAG.

The CDR3 DNA, read in part, is TGTGCCAGTAGAGGGGGTGCCTGGCAGGGGACGACTGAA. Translating it yields CASRGGAWQGTTE. The full CDR3 protein is CASRGGAWQGTTEAFF. The chain links TRBV19 to TRBJ1-1; a weak D match, TRBD1 (6 bases). Read data end 3 residues before the CDR3 end; the end is taken from the germline J gene. Trimming took 6 bases from V and 5 from J, leaving 22 bases between them. The germline CDR1 and CDR2 sequences are LNHDA and SQIVND (reference sequence). There are 16 residues in the CDR3.

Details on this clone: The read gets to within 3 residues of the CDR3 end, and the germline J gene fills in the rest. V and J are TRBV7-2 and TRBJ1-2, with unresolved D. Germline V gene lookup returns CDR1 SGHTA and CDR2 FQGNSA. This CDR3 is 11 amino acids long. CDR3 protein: CASSFRSMYTF. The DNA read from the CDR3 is TGTGCCAGCAGCTTCCGATCTATG.

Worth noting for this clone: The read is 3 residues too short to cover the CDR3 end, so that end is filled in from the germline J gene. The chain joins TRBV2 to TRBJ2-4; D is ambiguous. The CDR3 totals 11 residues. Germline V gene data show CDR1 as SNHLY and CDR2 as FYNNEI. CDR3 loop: CASSDYSGQYF. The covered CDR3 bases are TGTGCCAGCAGTGATTACTCAGGT.

The CDR3 is CASSGLTGRGPEAFF. The sequenced CDR3 bases are TGTGCCAGCAGCGGATTGACAGGTCGGGGCCCTGAA. This chain joins TRBV5-6 and TRBJ1-1, with a tentative D call TRBD1 (6 bases). The read comes to an end 3 residues before the CDR3 does, leaving the germline J gene to fill in the end. Germline loops: CDR1 SGHDT, CDR2 YYEEEE. The CDR3 has 15 residues. Deletions cut 4 bases from V and 6 bases from J, with 19 bases between.

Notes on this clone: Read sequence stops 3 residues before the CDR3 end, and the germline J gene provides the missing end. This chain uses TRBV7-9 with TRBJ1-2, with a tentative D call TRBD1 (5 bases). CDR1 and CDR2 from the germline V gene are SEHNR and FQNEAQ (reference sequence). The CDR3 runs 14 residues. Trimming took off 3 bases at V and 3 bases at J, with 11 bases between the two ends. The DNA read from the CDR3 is TGTGCCAGCAGCTTCGGACATTCGTACTATGGC. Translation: CASSFGHSYYG. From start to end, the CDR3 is CASSFGHSYYGYTF.

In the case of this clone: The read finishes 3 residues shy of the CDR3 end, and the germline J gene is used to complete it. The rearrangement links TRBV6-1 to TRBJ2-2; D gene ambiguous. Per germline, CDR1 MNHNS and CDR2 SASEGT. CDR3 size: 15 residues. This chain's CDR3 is CASSEVFATNEKLFF. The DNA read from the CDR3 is TGTGCCAGCAGTGAAGTGTTTGCAACTAATGAAAAG.

The DNA read from the CDR3 is TGTGCCAGCAGTGAAGCTGAGGGCGGGGGGCTGGAGACC. It is translated as CASSEAEGGGLET. Given in full, the CDR3 is CASSEAEGGGLETQYF. V is TRBV6-1 and J is TRBJ2-5; 8 nucleotides align to TRBD2. The DNA ends 3 residues before the CDR3 does, and the rest of the CDR3 is filled in from the germline J gene. The CDR3 has 16 amino acids. V was clipped by 0 bases and J by 5 bases; unmatched bases: 8. Germline V gives CDR1 MNHNS, CDR2 SASEGT.

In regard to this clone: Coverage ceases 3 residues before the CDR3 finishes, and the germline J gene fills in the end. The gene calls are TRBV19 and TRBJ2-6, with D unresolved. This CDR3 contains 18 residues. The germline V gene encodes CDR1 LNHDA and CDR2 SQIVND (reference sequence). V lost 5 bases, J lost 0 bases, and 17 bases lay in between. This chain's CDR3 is CASSPFGGRNSGANVLTF. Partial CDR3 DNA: TGTGCCAGTAGTCCCTTTGGTGGCAGGAACTCTGGGGCCAACGTC.

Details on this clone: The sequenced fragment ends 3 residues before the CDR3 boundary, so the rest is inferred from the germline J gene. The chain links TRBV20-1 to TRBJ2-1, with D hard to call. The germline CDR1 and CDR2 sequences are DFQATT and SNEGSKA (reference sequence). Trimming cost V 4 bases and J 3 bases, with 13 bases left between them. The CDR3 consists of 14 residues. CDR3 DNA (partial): TGCAGTGCTAAAGGAACTACTGGCTACAATGAG. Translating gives CSAKGTTGYNE. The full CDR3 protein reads CSAKGTTGYNEQFF.

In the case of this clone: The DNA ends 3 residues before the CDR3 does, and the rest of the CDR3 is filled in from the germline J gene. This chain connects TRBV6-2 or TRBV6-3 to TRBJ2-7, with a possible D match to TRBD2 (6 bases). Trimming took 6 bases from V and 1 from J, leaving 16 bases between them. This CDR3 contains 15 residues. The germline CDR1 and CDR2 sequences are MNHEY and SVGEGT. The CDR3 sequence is CASRTSTGGSYEQYF. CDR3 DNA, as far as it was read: TGTGCCAGCAGAACTTCGACTGGGGGGTCCTACGAG.

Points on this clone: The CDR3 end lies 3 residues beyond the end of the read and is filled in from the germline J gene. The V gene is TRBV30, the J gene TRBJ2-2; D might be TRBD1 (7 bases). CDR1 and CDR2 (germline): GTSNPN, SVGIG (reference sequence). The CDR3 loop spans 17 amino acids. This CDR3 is CAWGKTGAGTGANVLFF. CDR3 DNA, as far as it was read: TGTGCCTGGGGTAAAACAGGGGCGGGAACTGGGGCCAACGTG.

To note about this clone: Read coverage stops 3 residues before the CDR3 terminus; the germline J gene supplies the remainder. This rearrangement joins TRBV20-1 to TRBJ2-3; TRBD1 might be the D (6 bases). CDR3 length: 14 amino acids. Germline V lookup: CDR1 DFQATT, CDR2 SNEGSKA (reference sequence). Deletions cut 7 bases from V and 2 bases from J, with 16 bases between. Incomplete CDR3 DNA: TGCAGTGTTCTGGGACATCCCTCCACAGATACG. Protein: CSVLGHPSTDT. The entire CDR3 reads CSVLGHPSTDTQYF.

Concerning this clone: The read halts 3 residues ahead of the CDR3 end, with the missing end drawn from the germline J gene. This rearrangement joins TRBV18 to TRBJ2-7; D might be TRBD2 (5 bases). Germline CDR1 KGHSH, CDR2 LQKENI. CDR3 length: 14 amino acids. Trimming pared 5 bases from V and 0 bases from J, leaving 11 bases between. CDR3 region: CASSMDFSSYEQYF. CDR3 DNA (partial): TGTGCCAGCTCAATGGACTTTTCCTCCTACGAG.

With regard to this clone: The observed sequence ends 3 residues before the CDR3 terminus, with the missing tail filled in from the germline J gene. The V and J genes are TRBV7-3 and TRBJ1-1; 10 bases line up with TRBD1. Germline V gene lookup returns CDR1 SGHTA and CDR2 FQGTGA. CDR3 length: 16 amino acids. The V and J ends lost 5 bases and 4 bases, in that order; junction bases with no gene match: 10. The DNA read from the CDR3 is TGTGCCAGCAGCGCGACAGGGGGCATGGGGATCACTGAA. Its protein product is CASSATGGMGITE. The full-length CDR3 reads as CASSATGGMGITEAFF.

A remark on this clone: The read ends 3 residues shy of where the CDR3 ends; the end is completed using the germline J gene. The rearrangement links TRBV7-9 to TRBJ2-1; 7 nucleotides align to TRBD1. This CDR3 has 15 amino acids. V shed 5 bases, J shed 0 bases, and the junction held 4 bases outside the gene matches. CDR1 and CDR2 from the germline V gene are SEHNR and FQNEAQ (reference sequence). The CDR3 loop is CASSPGTASYNEQFF. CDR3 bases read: TGTGCCAGCAGCCCCGGGACAGCCTCCTACAATGAG.

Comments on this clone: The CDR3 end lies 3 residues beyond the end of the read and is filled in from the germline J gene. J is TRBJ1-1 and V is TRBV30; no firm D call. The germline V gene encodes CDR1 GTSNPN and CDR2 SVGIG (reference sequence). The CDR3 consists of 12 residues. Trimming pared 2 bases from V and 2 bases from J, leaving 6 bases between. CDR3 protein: CAWSQSNTEAFF. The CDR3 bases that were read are TGTGCCTGGAGTCAGAGTAACACTGAA.

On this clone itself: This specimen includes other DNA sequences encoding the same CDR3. The CDR3 sequence is CASSTSGTFGNTIYF. The sequenced CDR3 bases are TGTGCCAGTAGTACCAGCGGGACGTTTGGAAACACC. V and J are TRBV19 and TRBJ1-3; D possibly corresponds to TRBD1 (5 bases). The CDR3 goes on 3 residues after the read ends, and that part is filled in from the germline J gene. The CDR3 covers 15 residues. V was trimmed by 4 bases and J by 3 bases, leaving 13 bases between them. Germline CDR1 reads LNHDA; CDR2 reads SQIVND (reference sequence).

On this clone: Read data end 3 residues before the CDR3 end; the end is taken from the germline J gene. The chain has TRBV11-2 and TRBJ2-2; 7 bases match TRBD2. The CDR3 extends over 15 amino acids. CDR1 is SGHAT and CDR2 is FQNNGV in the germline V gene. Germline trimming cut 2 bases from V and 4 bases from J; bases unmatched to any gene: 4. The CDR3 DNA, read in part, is TGTGCCAGCAGCTTAACAGCGGGAAGCACCGGGGAG. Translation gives CASSLTAGSTGE. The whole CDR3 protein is CASSLTAGSTGELFF. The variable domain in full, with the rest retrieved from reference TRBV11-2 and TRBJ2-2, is EAGVAQSPRYKIIEKRQSVAFWCNPISGHATLYWYQQILGQGPKLLIQFQNNGVVDDSQLPKDRFSAERLKGVDSTLKIQPAKLEDSAVYLCASSLTAGSTGELFFGEGSRLTVL.

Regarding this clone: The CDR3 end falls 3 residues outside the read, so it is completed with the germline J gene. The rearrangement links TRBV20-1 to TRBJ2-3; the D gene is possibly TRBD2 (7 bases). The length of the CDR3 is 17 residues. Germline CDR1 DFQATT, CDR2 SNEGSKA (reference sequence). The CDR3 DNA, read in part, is TGCAGTGCTATCACTGCCCTCCGGCGGGGGCCATGGGAGACG. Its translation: CSAITALRRGPWET. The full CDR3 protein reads CSAITALRRGPWETQYF.

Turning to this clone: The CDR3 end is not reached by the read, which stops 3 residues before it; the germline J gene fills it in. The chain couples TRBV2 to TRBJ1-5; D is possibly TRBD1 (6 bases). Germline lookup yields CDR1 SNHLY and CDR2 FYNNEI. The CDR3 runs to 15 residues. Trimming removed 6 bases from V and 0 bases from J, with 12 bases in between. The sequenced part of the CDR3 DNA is TGTGCCAGCAGACTAGACAGGATTAGCAATCAGCCC. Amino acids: CASRLDRISNQP. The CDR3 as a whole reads CASRLDRISNQPQHF.